This TCR beta chain was identified in a study of T cell responses to AZD1222 COVID-19 vaccine. Study results and caveats: Females made up more of the donors, who were largely white British, and clonal diversity may have come out too low. The study found Spike-specific TCR breadth and depth rose after two AZD1222 doses. There were repertoire samples only from the period after the peak T cell response. The number of AZD1222 recipients seropositive at baseline was only 5 to 7.

As for this clone: Its antigen is unidentified.

Some clones are missing from TCRdb's copy, which holds only in-frame ones; the method was immunoSEQ multiplex PCR. This sample yields fewer than 200,000 clones, of which roughly 88% are seen a single time; around 4.4% belongs to the top ten. This material consisted of peripheral blood, taken 28 days after the second AZD1222 dose. The sequence came from an adult who received the AZD1222 COVID-19 vaccine.

The CDR3 DNA reads TGTGCCAGCAGCCTCTTATCCGTCTCTGGGGCCAACGTCCTGACTTTC. Its protein product is CASSLLSVSGANVLTF. The V and J genes are TRBV7-2 and TRBJ2-6; D unclear. Germline V lookup: CDR1 SGHTA, CDR2 FQGNSA. The CDR3 has 16 amino acids. V gave up 5 bases and J gave up 0 bases, with 11 bases separating them.